Listed here are 17 T cell receptor beta chains from one sample, sequenced in a study of tumor-infiltrating lymphocytes in primary liver carcinoma. For each extraction, RNA and DNA were obtained together from roughly 20-30 mg of unsorted bulk tissue. Making TCR beta cDNA involved approximately 530 ng total RNA and a constant-region primer. For TCR beta, libraries were produced by three nested multiplex PCR rounds using slightly modified ARM-PCR. Amplification in the first two PCR rounds was performed using TRBV1-TRBV30 forward primers and a C-beta reverse primer for roughly 9 cycles each. TCRdb re-derived calls from the multiplex PCR reads in MiXCR, one entry per CDR3 protein. The repertoire holds almost 45,000 distinct CDR3 sequences, with around 80% as singletons. Sequencing input: tumor-adjacent normal liver tissue. The source of these receptors is a woman aged 25 to 39 with primary liver carcinoma and hepatitis B virus infection.

Details on this clonotype: The conserved phenylalanine or tryptophan is not found at the CDR3 terminus, so this likely reflects a read error. The DNA is left out, because the CDR3 cannot be placed on it with certainty; the CDR3 is given as TCRdb lists it. The chain uses TRBV6-1 and TRBJ1-5. The CDR3 spans 15 amino acids, including both terminal residues. CDR1 and CDR2 (germline): MNHNS, SASEGT. CDR3 amino acids: CASSEQAYPNQPQHS.

The V call is TRBV2, the J call TRBJ2-1; 15 nucleotides match TRBD2. Germline V gene lookup returns CDR1 SNHLY and CDR2 FYNNEI. CDR3 length: 16 amino acids. The junction had 6 bases not matched to a gene; V was cut back by 4 bases and J by 8 bases. The CDR3 here is CASSATGLAGGDEQFF. CDR3 bases: TGTGCCAGCAGTGCTACGGGACTAGCGGGAGGCGATGAGCAGTTCTTC. Supplemented by reference TRBV2 and TRBJ2-1, the full variable domain reads EPEVTQTPSHQVTQMGQEVILRCVPISNHLYFYWYRQILGQKVEFLVSFYNNEISEKSEIFDDQFSVERPDGSNFTLKIRSTKLEDSAMYFCASSATGLAGGDEQFFGPGTRLTVL.

Regarding this clonotype: One end of the junction is discordant with germline, which a read error may explain. This chain connects TRBV11-2 to TRBJ1-1; TRBD1 agrees at 8 bases. Per germline, CDR1 SGHAT and CDR2 FQNNGV. CDR3 length equals 14 residues. This CDR3 reads CTSGYTGGSAEAFF. The CDR3 DNA reads as TGTACCAGCGGATATACAGGGGGGAGTGCTGAAGCCTTCTTT.

Turning to this clonotype: Germline and junction disagree at one end, which may indicate a read error. CDR3 amino acids: CASSLGFGVRGGTDTQYF. The CDR3 DNA reads TGTGCCAGCAGCTTAGGTTTTGGAGTGAGAGGAGGCACCGATACGCAGTATTTT. This chain connects TRBV11-3 to TRBJ2-3; possible D gene TRBD2, 5 bases. This CDR3 has 18 amino acids. Germline V gives CDR1 SGHNT, CDR2 YENEEA.

This chain uses TRBV11-1 with TRBJ2-6, with unresolved D. The CDR3 extends over 14 amino acids. Trimming left V 3 bases short and J 4 bases short, with 7 bases between. Germline CDR1 SGHAT, CDR2 FQDESV (reference sequence). The CDR3: CASSLPSGANVLTF. Here the CDR3 DNA reads TGTGCCAGCAGCTTGCCTTCCGGGGCCAACGTCCTGACTTTC.

A note on this clonotype: One end of the junction fails to match germline, which may point to a read error. The chain has TRBV6-5 and TRBJ2-1, with D tentatively TRBD2 (5 bases). Looked up from germline, CDR1 is MNHEY and CDR2 is SVGAGI. CDR3 length equals 15 residues. This chain's CDR3 is CASSWNSASYNEQFF. CDR3 coding DNA: TGTGCCAGTAGTTGGAATAGCGCGTCCTACAATGAGCAGTTTTTC.

About this clonotype: Since no conserved phenylalanine or tryptophan closes the CDR3, a read error is the likely cause. V is TRBV4-3 and J is TRBJ1-2; D is uncertain. V dropped 5 bases and J dropped 4 bases, with 14 bases sitting between them. Germline V lookup: CDR1 LGHNA, CDR2 YSLEER. This CDR3 has 14 amino acids. The CDR3 DNA is TGCGCCAGCAGCGCTGAGTTCGAGTTCTATGGCTACACCTTA. Protein: CASSAEFEFYGYTL.

This clonotype occurred a few times. Germline and junction disagree at one end, which may indicate a read error. The chain couples TRBV7-6 to TRBJ1-1; tentative D call: TRBD1 (5 bases). This CDR3 spans 14 amino acids. Germline V gene lookup returns CDR1 SGHVS and CDR2 FNYEAQ. The DNA for the CDR3 is TGCGCCAGCAGCTTAGTACCCGGGGGCACTGAAGCTTTCTTT. It yields the protein CASSLVPGGTEAFF.

To note about this clonotype: One end of the junction is discordant with germline, which a read error may explain. This chain links TRBV12-3 or TRBV12-4 with TRBJ1-6, with D possibly TRBD1 on 6 matching bases. CDR3 length: 16 amino acids. CDR3 bases: TGTACCAGCAGTTTTGCAAGGGGACACTGTAATTCACCCCTCCACTTT. Translating gives CTSSFARGHCNSPLHF.

As to this clonotype: This may come from a read error, since a much larger clone is one base off. The rearrangement uses TRBV28 and TRBJ2-5, with 10 bases that match TRBD1. V was clipped by 5 bases and J by 7 bases; unmatched bases: 7. The CDR3 runs 14 residues. In germline, CDR1 is MDHEN, CDR2 SYDVKM. The CDR3: CASSNRDRGGTQYF. CDR3 bases: TGTGCCAGCAGTAACCGGGACAGGGGAGGGACCCAGTACTTC.

As concerns this clonotype: Lacking the conserved final phenylalanine or tryptophan, this CDR3 likely reflects a read error. The V and J genes are TRBV13 and TRBJ1-1; no clear D gene. Germline V gene data show CDR1 as PRHDT and CDR2 as FYEKMQ (reference sequence). The CDR3 totals 17 residues. Written as DNA, the CDR3 is TGTGCCAGGAGCTTAGGAGGGTTTGGTATTGGGTGCACTGAAGCTTTCCTT. It encodes CARSLGGFGIGCTEAFL.

A word on this clonotype: The conserved final phenylalanine or tryptophan is absent from the CDR3, which likely points to a read error. The rearrangement links TRBV11-2 to TRBJ2-3; D uncertain. Per the germline V gene, CDR1 is SGHAT and CDR2 is FQNNGV. The length of the CDR3 is 11 residues. This CDR3 is CASSCTETQYY. For the CDR3, the DNA is TGTGCCAGCAGCTGCACAGAAACGCAGTATTAT.

For this clonotype: A junction end diverges from the germline sequence, so it may reflect a read error. This chain uses TRBV6-5 with TRBJ2-3, with TRBD2 as a possible D gene (7 bases). CDR1 and CDR2 from the germline V gene are MNHEY and SVGAGI. The CDR3 spans 17 residues. This chain's CDR3 is CASGPAKGGGPGDAQYF. The CDR3 nucleotides read TGTGCCAGCGGCCCGGCCAAAGGGGGAGGGCCGGGAGATGCGCAGTATTTT.

This clonotype was seen more than once but under ten times. This may be a read error: a much more frequent sequence differs by one nucleotide. V gene TRBV13 combines with J gene TRBJ2-1; D is unresolved. This CDR3 has 16 amino acids. Germline-derived CDR1 and CDR2 are PRHDT and FYEKMQ (reference sequence). CDR3 region: CVSSPTWGPSYNEQFF. Written as DNA, the CDR3 is TGTGTCAGCAGCCCAACCTGGGGTCCCTCTTACAATGAGCAGTTCTTC.

The chain joins TRBV4-2 to TRBJ2-1; TRBD2 might be the D (5 bases). The V and J ends lost 0 bases and 13 bases respectively, with 22 bases between them. The CDR3 loop spans 16 amino acids. Looked up from germline, CDR1 is LGHNA and CDR2 is YNFKEQ. The CDR3 spells CASSQDSVALGSEQFF. CDR3 coding DNA: TGTGCCAGCAGCCAAGATTCGGTAGCGCTTGGTAGTGAACAGTTCTTC.

A note on this clonotype: Since no conserved phenylalanine or tryptophan closes the CDR3, a read error is the likely cause. The chain employs TRBV12-3 or TRBV12-4 and TRBJ1-5; D is ambiguous. V was trimmed by 1 base and J by 0 bases, leaving 10 bases between them. The CDR3 is 16 amino acids. The CDR3 sequence is CASSLDYRASNQPQHL. The DNA of the CDR3 is TGTGCCAGCAGTTTAGACTATCGAGCTAGCAATCAGCCCCAGCATCTT.

In its sample, this clonotype was seen once. Without the conserved terminal phenylalanine or tryptophan, this CDR3 likely stems from a read error. The chain joins TRBV29-1 to TRBJ1-6, with D hard to call. The CDR3 contains 14 residues. V shed 4 bases and J shed 2 bases, with 9 bases lying between them. Germline-derived CDR1 and CDR2 are SQVTM and ANQGSEA. CDR3 sequence (DNA): TGCAGCGTTGCCTTGTGGCCCTATAATTCACCCCTCCACCTT. It specifies CSVALWPYNSPLHL.